These 24 T cell receptor beta chains came from one sample sequenced in a study of blood T cell repertoires in COVID-19. This table comes from immunoSEQ multiplex PCR, and its TCRdb copy is limited to in-frame clones, with some not included. The sample lists 210,000 or so clones; less than 85% were seen once. Input material: PBMCs or T cells enriched from blood (not recorded which). The receptor set was obtained from a man between 60 and 70 years old who had recovered from COVID-19.

The chain has TRBV10-3 and TRBJ2-7, with unresolved D. Germline CDR1 ENHRY, CDR2 SYGVKD. Trimming took off 2 bases at V and 0 bases at J, with 2 bases between the two ends. This CDR3 has 12 residues. CDR3 DNA sequence: TGTGCCATCAGTGAGCTCTCCTACGAGCAGTACTTC. This codes for CAISELSYEQYF.

The CDR3 region has the DNA TGCGCCAGCAGCTTTGAACCAGGGGTCACCGGGGAGCTGTTTTTT. Protein: CASSFEPGVTGELFF. The V call is TRBV5-1, the J call TRBJ2-2, with a possible D match to TRBD1 (6 bases). This CDR3 is 15 amino acids long. The V gene lost 2 bases and the J gene lost 4 bases, with 12 bases spanning the gap. The germline V gene has CDR1 SGHRS and CDR2 YFSETQ.

The chain is built from TRBV5-1 and TRBJ1-3; 7 positions match TRBD1. This CDR3 comprises 16 residues. Trimming cost V 4 bases and J 4 bases; bases outside gene matches: 11. From germline, CDR1 is SGHRS and CDR2 YFSETQ. CDR3 protein: CASSARRGLRGNTIYF. In DNA, the CDR3 is TGCGCCAGCAGCGCTCGCAGGGGGTTAAGGGGAAACACCATATATTTT.

This chain uses TRBV28 with TRBJ1-5; D is possibly TRBD1 (6 bases). CDR3 length: 15 residues. CDR1 is MDHEN, CDR2 SYDVKM, per germline. Between the trimmed V and J ends, which lost 4 bases and 2 bases, there was a span of 12 bases. CDR3 in amino acids: CASSSASGGNQPQHF. The DNA for the CDR3 is TGTGCCAGCAGTTCCGCCTCAGGGGGCAATCAGCCCCAGCATTTT.

There are a few counts of this clone. This rearrangement joins TRBV18 to TRBJ2-7, with 15 positions matching TRBD2. Germline trimming cut 6 bases from V and 3 bases from J; bases unmatched to any gene: 9. This CDR3 is 17 amino acids long. Germline V lookup: CDR1 KGHSH, CDR2 LQKENI. The CDR3 region has the DNA TGTGCCAGCTCTCGCGGGACTAGCGGGGGGCCCCGCTACGAGCAGTACTTC. It yields the protein CASSRGTSGGPRYEQYF. The full variable domain, rest sourced from reference TRBV18 and TRBJ2-7, is NAGVMQNPRHLVRRRGQEARLRCSPMKGHSHVYWYRQLPEEGLKFMVYLQKENIIDESGMPKERFSAEFPKEGPSILRIQQVVRGDSAAYFCASSRGTSGGPRYEQYFGPGTRLTVT.

The chain links TRBV2 to TRBJ1-1; 7 bases fit TRBD1. V dropped 5 bases and J dropped 6; count of bases not matched to a gene: 6. The V gene's germline CDR1 is SNHLY and CDR2 FYNNEI. The CDR3 is 13 amino acids. CDR3 nucleotides: TGTGCCAGCAGTTCTCGACAGGGCCCTGAAGCTTTCTTT. The encoded protein is CASSSRQGPEAFF.

This clone was observed a single time. CDR3 nucleotides: TGTGCCAGCAGTTCCTCCCGTCCCTACGAGCAGTACTTC. Translating gives CASSSSRPYEQYF. The V gene is TRBV27, the J gene TRBJ2-7; unclear D gene. The V end lost 4 bases, the J end lost 2 bases, and 9 bases lay between the germline ends. From germline, CDR1 is MNHEY and CDR2 SMNVEV (reference sequence). The CDR3 spans 13 residues.

J is TRBJ2-2 and V is TRBV7-2, with 13 bases aligning to TRBD2. CDR1 and CDR2 (germline): SGHTA, FQGNSA. The CDR3 sequence is 16 residues long. Germline trimming cut 5 bases from V and 5 bases from J; bases unmatched to any gene: 5. The CDR3 region is CASSLGLAGVTGELFF. CDR3 DNA sequence: TGTGCCAGCAGCCTAGGACTAGCGGGGGTGACCGGGGAGCTGTTTTTT.

The V call is TRBV7-3, the J call TRBJ2-1; TRBD2 agrees at 8 bases. Trimming removed 0 bases from V and 4 bases from J; junction bases left unmatched: 5. CDR1 is SGHTA and CDR2 is FQGTGA in the germline V gene. The CDR3 loop spans 16 amino acids. CDR3 amino acids: CASSLTRVAGYNEQFF. As DNA, the CDR3 is TGTGCCAGCAGCTTAACACGGGTAGCGGGGTACAATGAGCAGTTCTTC.

The chain couples TRBV2 to TRBJ2-3, with 11 positions matching TRBD1. Germline V gene lookup returns CDR1 SNHLY and CDR2 FYNNEI. V shed 5 bases and J 4 bases; nucleotides not matched to a gene: 8. The CDR3 is 16 residues long. The CDR3 loop is CASSPGGQGESDTQYF. CDR3 sequence (DNA): TGTGCCAGCAGTCCAGGGGGACAGGGGGAATCAGATACGCAGTATTTT.

The chain links TRBV30 to TRBJ2-2; weak D call: TRBD2 (6 bases). V was trimmed by 4 bases and J by 0 bases, leaving 15 bases between them. The CDR3 length is 16 residues. The germline CDR1 and CDR2 sequences are GTSNPN and SVGIG (reference sequence). The CDR3 coding sequence is TGTGCCTGGACGCAGAGGAGGGAAACGAACACCGGGGAGCTGTTTTTT. Translating gives CAWTQRRETNTGELFF. Looking up the rest from reference TRBV30 and TRBJ2-2 gives the full variable domain: SQTIHQWPATLVQPVGSPLSLECTVEGTSNPNLYWYRQAAGRGLQLLFYSVGIGQISSEVPQNLSASRPQDRQFILSSKKLLLSDSGFYLCAWTQRRETNTGELFFGEGSRLTVL.

The rearrangement links TRBV18 to TRBJ2-7; D perhaps matches TRBD2 (5 bases). V was trimmed by 3 bases and J by 3 bases, leaving 9 bases between them. Germline V gene lookup returns CDR1 KGHSH and CDR2 LQKENI. CDR3 length: 13 amino acids. CDR3 residues: CASSPAGSYEQYF. The CDR3 coding sequence is TGTGCCAGCTCACCGGCTGGGAGCTACGAGCAGTACTTC.

V usage is TRBV12-3 or TRBV12-4 and J usage is TRBJ1-2; tentative D call: TRBD1 (5 bases). V shed 4 bases and J shed 4 bases, with 10 bases lying between them. The CDR3 has 13 residues. In nucleotides, the CDR3 is TGTGCCAGCAGTTCCGACAGATCCTATGGCTACACCTTC. As protein: CASSSDRSYGYTF.

The sample holds one count of this clone. The chain employs TRBV6-5 and TRBJ1-2; 8 bases are a match to TRBD1. This CDR3 has 14 residues. Losses at the gene ends were 5 bases for V and 4 bases for J; bases not matched to a gene: 6. Looked up from germline, CDR1 is MNHEY and CDR2 is SVGAGI. The CDR3 DNA reads as TGTGCCAGCAGTATGGGACAGGTTCCCTATGGCTACACCTTC. As protein: CASSMGQVPYGYTF.

The chain uses TRBV6-1 and TRBJ2-3; 9 bases map to TRBD1. The junction had 7 bases not matched to a gene; V was cut back by 4 bases and J by 2 bases. The CDR3 is made up of 16 amino acids. Per germline, CDR1 MNHNS and CDR2 SASEGT. The CDR3 nucleotides read TGTGCCAGCAGTGTACAGGGGGCGCGTCTCACAGATACGCAGTATTTT. This codes for CASSVQGARLTDTQYF.

This clone was counted between two and nine times. The genes are TRBV6-5 and TRBJ1-1, with 7 positions matching TRBD1. Trimming cost V 6 bases and J 7 bases; bases outside gene matches: 11. This CDR3 is built from 14 residues. Germline V lookup: CDR1 MNHEY, CDR2 SVGAGI. CDR3 residues: CASRRNRGQSEAFF. The CDR3 DNA sequence: TGTGCCAGCAGGCGAAACAGGGGCCAGAGTGAAGCTTTCTTT.

The chain has TRBV4-3 and TRBJ1-2; D call uncertain. The length of the CDR3 is 20 residues. V was trimmed by 0 bases and J by 0 bases, leaving 23 bases between them. Germline CDR1 reads LGHNA; CDR2 reads YSLEER. CDR3 DNA: TGCGCCAGCAGCCAAGATACGATGCTTCGCGTGGGCTTGGCTAACTATGGCTACACCTTC. This sequence encodes CASSQDTMLRVGLANYGYTF.

The chain is built from TRBV18 and TRBJ1-2; D remains unclear. Trimming took off 6 bases at V and 8 bases at J, with 19 bases between the two ends. This CDR3 comprises 14 residues. CDR1 and CDR2 from the germline V gene are KGHSH and LQKENI. The CDR3 loop is CASSPGGAGEGYTF. CDR3 coding DNA: TGTGCCAGCTCTCCGGGCGGAGCGGGTGAGGGCTACACCTTC.

This clone has just one count. This sequence joins TRBV18 and TRBJ1-1, with 8 bases lining up with TRBD1. V lost 1 base to trimming and J lost 1 base; unmatched junction nucleotides: 5. CDR1 is KGHSH and CDR2 is LQKENI in the germline V gene. There are 16 residues in the CDR3. CDR3 sequence: CASSPLPGGRNTEAFF. CDR3 nucleotides: TGTGCCAGCTCACCACTGCCAGGGGGCAGGAACACTGAAGCTTTCTTT.

This clone occurred once. The chain couples TRBV6-5 to TRBJ2-2; maybe TRBD1 (5 bases). V lost 10 bases and J 2 bases, leaving 14 bases between the germline ends. The CDR3 extends over 14 amino acids. Germline V CDR1 and CDR2: MNHEY, SVGAGI. CDR3 bases: TGTGCCACCAACCTGACAGCCAACACCGGGGAGCTGTTTTTT. Protein: CATNLTANTGELFF.

This chain uses TRBV29-1 with TRBJ2-1; D is uncertain. Trimming cost V 7 bases and J 8 bases, with 15 bases left between them. This CDR3 has 12 amino acids. The germline gives CDR1 SQVTM, CDR2 ANQGSEA. In DNA, the CDR3 is TGCAGCGCCGCCCCGCAGGCCTATGAGCAGTTCTTC. Protein sequence: CSAAPQAYEQFF.

This chain uses TRBV11-2 with TRBJ1-2, with 7 positions matching TRBD1. Germline-derived CDR1 and CDR2 are SGHAT and FQNNGV. After removal of 5 bases from V and 4 bases from J, the junction contained 4 bases not matched to a gene. The CDR3 has 13 amino acids. This chain's CDR3 is CASSRGTVYGYTF. The CDR3 nucleotides are TGTGCCAGCAGCCGAGGGACAGTCTATGGCTACACCTTC.

The CDR3 DNA reads as TGTGCCAGCAGCCGCTCCCCGGGACAGGGGATCTACAATGAGCAGTTCTTC. Translation: CASSRSPGQGIYNEQFF. The genes are TRBV11-3 and TRBJ2-1; 10 nucleotides agree with TRBD1. The V gene's germline CDR1 is SGHNT and CDR2 YENEEA. This CDR3 has 17 amino acids. V lost 5 bases to trimming and J lost 3 bases; unmatched junction nucleotides: 10.

The rearrangement joins TRBV11-2 to TRBJ2-5; 15 bases agree with TRBD2. Germline trimming cut 0 bases from V and 5 bases from J; bases unmatched to any gene: 4. Germline CDR1 is SGHAT and CDR2 is FQNNGV. This CDR3 region has 17 residues. The CDR3 region has the DNA TGTGCCAGCAGCTTAGATTGGACTAGCGGGGGGGTGGAGACCCAGTACTTC. Translated, it gives CASSLDWTSGGVETQYF.